A single sample gave rise to the 5 T cell receptor beta chains below, sequenced in a study of T cells in localized non-small cell lung cancer (dated by TCRdb to the early 2020s). Libraries were prepared through the immunoSEQ multiplex PCR assay. Not all clones reach the TCRdb copy of this immuneACCESS table, which keeps in-frame sequences only. Checked studies attribute under half of the gap to unresolved V genes and leave the rest unexplained. The sample table shows 29,000 or so clones, and about 88% are seen once. The ten largest clonotypes hold roughly 13% of the sample. The specimen comprised peripheral blood, sampled before any cancer treatment. The receptors derive from a female donor of 60 years or more with stage III squamous cell lung carcinoma.

The chain links TRBV11-2 to TRBJ1-6, with D possibly TRBD1 on 5 matching bases. The V and J ends lost 0 bases and 8 bases respectively, with 8 bases between them. From germline, CDR1 is SGHAT and CDR2 FQNNGV. The CDR3 covers 14 residues. CDR3 nucleotides: TGTGCCAGCAGCTTAGAGGACACCTATTCACCCCTCCACTTT. It specifies CASSLEDTYSPLHF. Full variable domain (missing parts from reference TRBV11-2 and TRBJ1-6): EAGVAQSPRYKIIEKRQSVAFWCNPISGHATLYWYQQILGQGPKLLIQFQNNGVVDDSQLPKDRFSAERLKGVDSTLKIQPAKLEDSAVYLCASSLEDTYSPLHFGNGTRLTVT.

The V call is TRBV9, the J call TRBJ2-7; 13 bases agree with TRBD2. Losses at the gene ends were 2 bases for V and 2 bases for J; bases not matched to a gene: 1. The V gene's germline CDR1 is SGDLS and CDR2 YYNGEE. The CDR3 is 15 residues long. Here the CDR3 reads CASSVGLAGAYEQYF. DNA of the CDR3: TGTGCCAGCAGCGTCGGACTAGCGGGAGCCTACGAGCAGTACTTC.

The chain recombines TRBV18 with TRBJ2-5, with a weak D call TRBD1 (5 bases). The CDR3 is made up of 12 amino acids. With 6 bases removed from V and 3 bases from J, the gap between germline ends came to 8 bases. Germline-derived CDR1 and CDR2 are KGHSH and LQKENI. CDR3 coding DNA: TGTGCCAGCTCCGAGACAGAAGAGACCCAGTACTTC. The encoded protein is CASSETEETQYF.

This chain links TRBV7-8 with TRBJ1-2; 8 nucleotides match TRBD1. The V segment lost 1 base and the J segment 5 bases; nucleotides outside the gene matches: 15. The CDR3 extends over 18 amino acids. Germline assignment: CDR1 SGHVS and CDR2 FQNEAQ. CDR3 in amino acids: CASSLVGAGGSSGYGYTF. The CDR3 bases are TGTGCCAGCAGCTTAGTTGGGGCAGGGGGCTCGTCGGGGTATGGCTACACCTTC.

This clone turned up a few times. The germline gene is not matched at one end of the junction; a read error may be the cause. V usage is TRBV11-2 and J usage is TRBJ2-2, with 13 bases identical to TRBD2. This CDR3 spans 14 amino acids. Germline loops: CDR1 SGHAT, CDR2 FQNNGV. As DNA, the CDR3 is TGTGCCAGCAGCTTAGATTGGACTAGCGGGGGGCTGTTTTTT. Amino acid sequence: CASSLDWTSGGLFF.